These 25 T cell receptor beta chains came from one sample sequenced in a study of blood T cell repertoires in COVID-19. TCRdb keeps only in-frame clones here, not all; method: immunoSEQ multiplex PCR. The repertoire holds some 100,000 clones, with roughly 90% as singletons. The specimen sequenced was peripheral blood. The source is a human donor with active COVID-19. The donor label of this sample is uncertain.

This clone showed up just once. The chain has TRBV9 and TRBJ1-6; 7 bases are a match to TRBD1. The trim removed 2 bases at V and 7 bases at J, leaving 9 bases unmatched. CDR1 SGDLS and CDR2 YYNGEE come from the germline V gene. The CDR3 sequence is 16 residues long. CDR3 coding DNA: TGTGCCAGCAGCGTCTCAGGGGGGACGGCCAATTCACCCCTCCACTTT. The encoded protein is CASSVSGGTANSPLHF. The full variable domain, in which reference TRBV9 and TRBJ1-6 provide the parts outside the CDR3, is DSGVTQTPKHLITATGQRVTLRCSPRSGDLSVYWYQQSLDQGLQFLIQYYNGEERAKGNILERFSAQQFPDLHSELNLSSLELGDSALYFCASSVSGGTANSPLHFGNGTRLTVT.

The chain links TRBV10-3 to TRBJ1-5; tentative D call: TRBD1 (6 bases). Germline loops: CDR1 ENHRY, CDR2 SYGVKD. The CDR3 contains 15 residues. V was pared by 3 bases and J by 4 bases, with 13 bases between. The CDR3 sequence: CAISEDRSSNQPQHF. The CDR3 nucleotides are TGTGCCATCAGTGAAGACAGGTCCTCAAATCAGCCCCAGCATTTT.

The chain is built from TRBV7-7 and TRBJ2-2; tentative D call: TRBD1 (5 bases). Germline CDR1 reads SSHAT; CDR2 reads FNYEAQ (reference sequence). Deletions cut 2 bases from V and 1 base from J, with 5 bases between. The CDR3 covers 14 residues. The CDR3 region is CASSLRGNTGELFF. CDR3 nucleotides: TGTGCCAGCAGCTTAAGGGGGAACACCGGGGAGCTGTTTTTT.

The chain couples TRBV5-6 to TRBJ1-2, with 7 bases that match TRBD1. Germline V gives CDR1 SGHDT, CDR2 YYEEEE. The V gene end was trimmed by 0 bases and the J gene end by 8 bases; junction bases not matched to a gene: 10. The CDR3 runs to 15 residues. For the CDR3, the DNA is TGTGCCAGCAGCTTGGCTCGACAGGGTGCGCTAGGCTACACCTTC. As protein: CASSLARQGALGYTF.

This clone appeared once. The V and J genes are TRBV19 and TRBJ1-2; tentatively, D is TRBD1 (5 bases). V was pared by 3 bases and J by 5 bases, with 19 bases between. CDR3 length: 16 amino acids. CDR1 is LNHDA, CDR2 SQIVND, per germline (reference sequence). The CDR3 here is CASSMDVAGLRYGYTF. In nucleotides, the CDR3 is TGTGCCAGTAGTATGGACGTCGCGGGACTCCGATATGGCTACACCTTC.

With regard to this clone: The junction and the germline gene differ at one end; a read error may be behind it. V is TRBV20-1 and J is TRBJ2-1; 11 bases fit TRBD1. CDR3 length: 11 amino acids. CDR1 is DFQATT, CDR2 SNEGSKA, per germline (reference sequence). The CDR3 coding sequence is TGCAGTGCTAAGGGACAGGGGGGACAAATCTTC. Protein sequence: CSAKGQGGQIF.

The rearrangement joins TRBV30 to TRBJ1-6; 7 nucleotides align to TRBD1. V was clipped by 5 bases and J by 9 bases; unmatched bases: 4. The CDR3 spans 12 residues. Germline CDR1 reads GTSNPN; CDR2 reads SVGIG (reference sequence). Here the CDR3 reads CAWRQGGSPLHF. The DNA of the CDR3 is TGTGCCTGGCGACAGGGCGGTTCACCCCTCCACTTT. The whole variable domain, remainder taken from reference TRBV30 and TRBJ1-6, is SQTIHQWPATLVQPVGSPLSLECTVEGTSNPNLYWYRQAAGRGLQLLFYSVGIGQISSEVPQNLSASRPQDRQFILSSKKLLLSDSGFYLCAWRQGGSPLHFGNGTRLTVT.

Here the CDR3 DNA reads TGTGCCAGCAGCTTGTACAGGGGGACTGAAGCTTTCTTT. Translating it yields CASSLYRGTEAFF. The chain couples TRBV5-6 to TRBJ1-1, with 8 bases fitting TRBD1. V trimming: 1 base; J trimming: 5 bases; junction bases outside the gene matches: 1. CDR3 size: 13 residues. CDR1 SGHDT and CDR2 YYEEEE come from the germline V gene.

V gene TRBV18 combines with J gene TRBJ1-6; D remains unclear. From germline, CDR1 is KGHSH and CDR2 LQKENI. With 5 bases removed from V and 7 bases from J, the gap between germline ends came to 12 bases. This CDR3 contains 14 residues. The CDR3 loop reads CASSEPGSNSPLHF. The CDR3, as DNA: TGTGCCAGCTCAGAGCCGGGGTCCAATTCACCCCTCCACTTT.

V gene TRBV4-3 combines with J gene TRBJ2-5; D is possibly TRBD2 (7 bases). The CDR3 covers 14 residues. The V and J ends lost 8 bases and 4 bases respectively, with 17 bases between them. The germline V gene encodes CDR1 LGHNA and CDR2 YSLEER. CDR3 sequence (DNA): TGCGCCAGCGGACAAGGGGGGGGAGTAGAGACCCAGTACTTC. Its translation is CASGQGGGVETQYF.

The rearrangement uses TRBV4-3 and TRBJ1-3; D uncertain. The CDR3 covers 17 residues. From germline, CDR1 is LGHNA and CDR2 YSLEER. V lost 0 bases to trimming and J lost 2 bases, with 14 bases between them. The DNA of the CDR3 is TGCGCCAGCAGCCAAGATGCGTTTGGTGGGCCTGGAAACACCATATATTTT. This sequence encodes CASSQDAFGGPGNTIYF.

V and J are TRBV28 and TRBJ1-5; D may be TRBD1 (6 bases). V dropped 6 bases and J dropped 6 bases, with 15 bases sitting between them. The CDR3 length is 14 residues. From germline, CDR1 is MDHEN and CDR2 SYDVKM. CDR3 sequence: CASRQIQGRQPQHF. In DNA form, the CDR3 reads TGTGCCAGCAGGCAGATTCAGGGGCGTCAGCCCCAGCATTTT.

The chain employs TRBV5-6 and TRBJ2-7; TRBD1 might be the D (5 bases). CDR1 and CDR2 from the germline V gene are SGHDT and YYEEEE. The CDR3 loop spans 16 amino acids. V was cut by 4 bases and J by 6 bases, with 23 bases left in between. The CDR3 sequence: CASSLTGLELSLEQYF. In DNA, the CDR3 is TGTGCCAGCAGCCTTACAGGATTGGAGCTGTCTCTCGAGCAGTACTTC.

This clone was seen just once. The V gene is TRBV4-1, the J gene TRBJ2-7, with TRBD1 identical over 8 bases. The V segment lost 0 bases and the J segment 4 bases; nucleotides outside the gene matches: 8. The CDR3 extends over 16 amino acids. CDR1 and CDR2 (germline): MGHRA, YSYEKL. This CDR3 reads CASSQDPSDRGYEQYF. The DNA of the CDR3 is TGCGCCAGCAGCCAAGATCCATCAGACAGGGGTTACGAGCAGTACTTC.

This chain joins TRBV15 and TRBJ2-7, with 10 bases fitting TRBD1. The CDR3 extends over 14 amino acids. CDR1 is LNHNV, CDR2 YYDKDF, per germline (reference sequence). J was trimmed by 1 base and V by 5 bases; bases with no gene match: 2. CDR3 DNA: TGTGCCACCAGCGGGGACAGGGGTTCCTACGAGCAGTACTTC. Its protein product is CATSGDRGSYEQYF. The full variable domain, in which reference TRBV15 and TRBJ2-7 provide the parts outside the CDR3, is DAMVIQNPRYQVTQFGKPVTLSCSQTLNHNVMYWYQQKSSQAPKLLFHYYDKDFNNEADTPDNFQSRRPNTSFCFLDIRSPGLGDTAMYLCATSGDRGSYEQYFGPGTRLTVT.

This rearrangement joins TRBV3-1 (or the pseudogene TRBV3-2) to TRBJ1-2; D ambiguous. The length of the CDR3 is 14 residues. Trimming removed 5 bases at V and 8 bases at J, with 18 bases between. CDR1 and CDR2 from the germline V gene are LGHDT and YNNKEL (reference sequence). The CDR3: CASSYEYVVRGYTF. DNA of the CDR3: TGTGCCAGCAGCTACGAATACGTGGTCCGGGGCTACACCTTC.

The chain employs TRBV3-1 (or the pseudogene TRBV3-2) and TRBJ2-7; D possibly corresponds to TRBD1 (6 bases). The CDR3 runs to 14 residues. CDR1 is LGHDT and CDR2 is YNNKEL in the germline V gene (reference sequence). Trimming removed 1 base at V and 2 bases at J, with 9 bases between. For the CDR3, the DNA is TGTGCCAGCAGCCAAGGGACAGCGACCTACGAGCAGTACTTC. This encodes CASSQGTATYEQYF.

V and J are TRBV19 and TRBJ1-6; 9 nucleotides match TRBD1. CDR1 and CDR2 from the germline V gene are LNHDA and SQIVND (reference sequence). There are 14 residues in the CDR3. The junction had 3 bases not matched to a gene; V was cut back by 5 bases and J by 7 bases. CDR3 sequence reads: CASSAGTGNSPLHF. CDR3 bases: TGTGCCAGTAGTGCCGGGACAGGGAATTCACCCCTCCACTTT.

The gene calls are TRBV7-9 and TRBJ1-4; D unresolved. Germline assignment: CDR1 SEHNR and CDR2 FQNEAQ (reference sequence). There are 15 residues in the CDR3. V was pared by 6 bases and J by 7 bases, with 18 bases between. The CDR3 bases are TGTGCCAGCAGGGGAACGGGGTCCTCTTCTGAAAAACTGTTTTTT. Its protein product is CASRGTGSSSEKLFF.

This rearrangement joins TRBV13 to TRBJ2-5, with D maybe TRBD1 (6 bases). The CDR3 sequence is 16 residues long. The V end was cut by 5 bases, the J end by 2 bases, with 18 bases between. From germline, CDR1 is PRHDT and CDR2 FYEKMQ (reference sequence). Here the CDR3 DNA reads TGTGCCAGCAGCCCGAATGGTGGGGGCGTTCAAGAGACCCAGTACTTC. Protein product: CASSPNGGGVQETQYF.

The genes are TRBV9 and TRBJ2-1; D uncertain. Germline values: CDR1 SGDLS, CDR2 YYNGEE. The CDR3 totals 14 residues. Trimming stripped 0 bases from V and 5 bases from J, with 9 bases between. CDR3 sequence: CASSVDIPHNEQFF. Written as DNA, the CDR3 is TGTGCCAGCAGCGTAGATATTCCCCACAATGAGCAGTTCTTC.

The V call is TRBV19, the J call TRBJ2-5; D is possibly TRBD1 (7 bases). The V and J ends lost 5 bases and 2 bases respectively, with 18 bases between them. Per germline, CDR1 LNHDA and CDR2 SQIVND (reference sequence). This CDR3 region has 16 residues. CDR3 sequence (DNA): TGTGCCAGTAGTGTTAACAGGGGAGGACCTCAAGAGACCCAGTACTTC. This encodes CASSVNRGGPQETQYF.

The J gene is TRBJ1-2, the V gene TRBV24-1; D is ambiguous. V lost 2 bases to trimming and J lost 8 bases, with 14 bases between them. CDR3 length: 14 amino acids. Germline V gene sequence: CDR1 KGHDR, CDR2 SFDVKD. CDR3 sequence (DNA): TGTGCCACCAGTGATTCCGCCCGGGTATGGGGCTACACCTTC. Protein sequence: CATSDSARVWGYTF.

V and J are TRBV11-2 and TRBJ1-2; D may be TRBD1 (5 bases). V gave up 3 bases and J gave up 6 bases, with 11 bases separating them. The germline V gene encodes CDR1 SGHAT and CDR2 FQNNGV. The CDR3 runs to 13 residues. CDR3 DNA sequence: TGTGCCAGCAGCTTTGGGGGGTCTCATGGCTACACCTTC. Translation gives CASSFGGSHGYTF.

The count of this clone is one. The rearrangement links TRBV5-1 to TRBJ2-1; D may be TRBD2 (6 bases). V was trimmed by 2 bases and J by 8 bases, leaving 17 bases between them. This CDR3 contains 15 residues. The germline gives CDR1 SGHRS, CDR2 YFSETQ. The CDR3 here is CASSLTPGGPHEQFF. CDR3 nucleotides: TGCGCCAGCAGCTTAACCCCCGGGGGACCCCATGAGCAGTTCTTC.